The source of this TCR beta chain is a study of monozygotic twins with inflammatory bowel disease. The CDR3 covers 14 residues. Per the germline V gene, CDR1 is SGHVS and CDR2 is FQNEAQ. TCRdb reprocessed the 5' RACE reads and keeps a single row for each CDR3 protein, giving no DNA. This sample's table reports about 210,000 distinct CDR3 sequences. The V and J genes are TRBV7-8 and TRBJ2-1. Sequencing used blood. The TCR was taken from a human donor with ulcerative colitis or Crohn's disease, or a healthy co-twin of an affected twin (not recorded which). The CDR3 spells CASSLSSSYNEQFF.